These T cell receptor beta chains were read from a single sample in a study of T cell responses to AZD1222 COVID-19 vaccine. Measured with immunoSEQ multiplex PCR; TCRdb has only the in-frame clones, and not every one. Counted here are about 150,000 clones, 75% to 90% occurring once; the ten biggest clones make up roughly 7%. Source: peripheral blood, taken after recovery from COVID-19. These receptors came from an adult who had recovered from COVID-19. Each CDR3 is given with its conserved first and last residue. A D gene is named only where the DNA matches it firmly. Clone size is shown for a subset of rows, as once, few, many or a class of expanded clone.

TRBJ1-5 NA 13 NA TRBV3-1/TRBV3-2 TGTGCCAGCAGCCAAGATAGAAATCAGCCCCAGCATTTT CASSQDRNQPQHF
TRBJ2-7 NA 16 NA TRBV28 TGTGCCAGCAGTTTTCTTGGGCGTTCCTCGGTGGACGAGCAGTACTTC CASSFLGRSSVDEQYF
TRBJ2-7 NA 16 NA TRBV11-2 TGTGCCAGCAGCTTAAGGGGTGCTAGGGCCCCCTACGAGCAGTACTTC CASSLRGARAPYEQYF
TRBJ2-3 NA 15 NA TRBV20-1 TGCAGTGCTAGTAGTGGGGCGACATACACAGATACGCAGTATTTT CSASSGATYTDTQYF
TRBJ1-4 NA 17 TRBD1 TRBV6-1 TGTGCCAGCAGTGGACACACCTCAGGGGGAACTAATGAAAAACTGTTTTTT CASSGHTSGGTNEKLFF
TRBJ2-3 NA 17 NA TRBV4-3 TGCGCCAGCAGCCAAGACGTTACACTCTCCGGCACAGATACGCAGTATTTT CASSQDVTLSGTDTQYF
TRBJ1-2 NA 13 NA TRBV12-3/TRBV12-4 TGTGCCAGCAGTTCCAGGGGTGGTTATGGCTACACCTTC CASSSRGGYGYTF
TRBJ2-3 NA 13 TRBD2 TRBV7-2 TGTGCCAGCAGCTCATCTAGCGGGGGGCCCCAACATTTT CASSSSSGGPQHF
TRBJ2-1 NA 15 TRBD2 TRBV10-3 TGTGCCATCTCCTGGGTTAGCGGGGCCTCCAATGAGCAGTTCTTC CAISWVSGASNEQFF
TRBJ1-1 NA 14 NA TRBV6-6 TGTGCCAGCAGCTCGCGGGGGGCCCACACTGAAGCTTTCTTT CASSSRGAHTEAFF
TRBJ1-3 NA 16 NA TRBV5-5 TGTGCCAGCAGCTTGGGACAGGCGAGCTCTGGAAACACCATATATTTT CASSLGQASSGNTIYF
TRBJ1-2 few 15 TRBD1 TRBV7-3 TGTGCCAGCAGCCCCACCGCCGGGACAGACTATGGCTACACCTTC CASSPTAGTDYGYTF
TRBJ2-3 NA 14 NA TRBV29-1 TGCAGCGTTGATCGCTCGTCTAGCACAGATACGCAGTATTTT CSVDRSSSTDTQYF
TRBJ2-7 NA 14 NA TRBV11-2 TGTGCCAGCAGCTTAAATCAGGGCTCCTTCGAGCAGTACTTC CASSLNQGSFEQYF
TRBJ2-5 NA 14 NA TRBV5-1 TGCGCCAGCAGCTCCGTCGGGGGCCCCGAGACCCAGTACTTC CASSSVGGPETQYF
TRBJ1-3 NA 15 NA TRBV19 TGTGCCAGTACCCTTCTCGGGGGCTCTGGAAACACCATATATTTT CASTLLGGSGNTIYF
TRBJ1-5 NA 16 TRBD1 TRBV6-1 TGTGCCAGCAGTGAAGCGACAGGGTCTTGGAATCAGCCCCAGCATTTT CASSEATGSWNQPQHF
TRBJ1-4 NA 16 NA TRBV18 TGTGCCAGCTCACCTAATGTAGCCGTACGGGGTGAAAAACTGTTTTTT CASSPNVAVRGEKLFF
TRBJ2-2 NA 12 NA TRBV11-3 TGTGCCAGCAGCCTGTACACCGGGGAGCTGTTTTTT CASSLYTGELFF
TRBJ1-3 NA 13 TRBD1 TRBV7-7 TGTGCCAGCAGCGGGGACAGGGGATACACCATATATTTT CASSGDRGYTIYF
TRBJ1-1 once 15 TRBD1 TRBV7-9 TGTGCCAGCACGCCCCCGGGACAGGGGGTCACTGAAGCTTTCTTT CASTPPGQGVTEAFF
TRBJ2-7 NA 16 NA TRBV3-1/TRBV3-2 TGTGCCAGCAGCCAAGATCCAGGGACAAAAGCGGGAGAGCAGTACTTC CASSQDPGTKAGEQYF
TRBJ1-1 once 12 NA TRBV12-3/TRBV12-4 TGTGCCAGCAGTTTCTCCCGCGGGGGCGCTTTCTTT CASSFSRGGAFF